This T cell receptor beta chain was identified during a study of T cell changes during pregnancy in multiple sclerosis (dated by TCRdb to about 2019). About the study as a whole: The study looked at changes in the T cell repertoire across pregnancy in women with multiple sclerosis.

Library preparation used the immunoSEQ multiplex PCR assay. Here the immuneACCESS table is served through TCRdb, limited to in-frame sequences with V and J called. Missing clones are a known gap in these copies; in checked studies unresolved V genes cover under half, and the rest lacks a known reason. The sample contains 35,000 to 50,000 clones, about 89% of them found a single time. Of the sample, under 0.7% falls within the top ten clones. Trimmed from V: 0 bases; trimmed from J: 1 base; junction bases lacking a gene match: 4. Measured from the cysteine to the phenylalanine, the CDR3 is 16 residues long. Kept here is only the CDR3 DNA, which spans 48 bases and is read in frame from base 1. In the germline V gene, CDR1 corresponds to SGHRS and CDR2 to YFSETQ. This clone was seen a single time. Its cognate antigen has yet to be identified. Base-call qualities are not available, and no considerably larger clone is one nucleotide away.

The sample in question was CD4+ T cells from peripheral blood mononuclear cells, obtained in the first trimester of pregnancy. Rearrangement joined TRBV5-1 to TRBJ2-3; 8 nucleotides in the junction match TRBD2. The source is a female donor with multiple sclerosis, enrolled in a pregnancy study. The nucleotide sequence reads as follows: TGCGCCAGCAGCTTGGCCACTAGCGGACGCACAGATACGCAGTATTTT. Translated, this is CASSLATSGRTDTQYF.